The 7 T cell receptor beta chains listed next were all sequenced from one sample in a study of T cell responses to AZD1222 COVID-19 vaccine. Assay used: immunoSEQ multiplex PCR; TCRdb lists only in-frame clones, some missing. The sample gives over 150,000 clones, 80% to 90% of which show up once; 0.49% is in the top ten. The material was peripheral blood, obtained on day 0 of AZD1222 vaccination. The receptor set was obtained from an adult in good health.

This clone has only one observation. The chain employs TRBV11-3 and TRBJ2-1, with a tentative D call TRBD1 (5 bases). Trimming shortened V by 1 base and J by 5 bases, and 9 bases separated the two germline ends. The CDR3 runs to 14 residues. The V gene's germline CDR1 is SGHNT and CDR2 YENEEA. CDR3 DNA: TGTGCCAGCAGCTTAGTAGCAGGGAACAATGAGCAGTTCTTC. It codes for CASSLVAGNNEQFF.

The chain has TRBV30 and TRBJ2-5; D might be TRBD2 (6 bases). Germline loops: CDR1 GTSNPN, CDR2 SVGIG (reference sequence). Trimming took 3 bases from V and 2 from J, leaving 13 bases between them. The CDR3 covers 14 residues. The CDR3 coding sequence is TGTGCCTGGAGCGTCGGGACTTCTCAAGAGACCCAGTACTTC. As protein: CAWSVGTSQETQYF.

V usage is TRBV7-8 and J usage is TRBJ2-6; TRBD1 agrees at 8 bases. Germline trimming cut 5 bases from V and 3 bases from J; bases unmatched to any gene: 6. CDR1 and CDR2 (germline): SGHVS, FQNEAQ. The CDR3 sequence is 16 residues long. Written as DNA, the CDR3 is TGTGCCAGCAGCCCCGGACAGGGAAATGGGGCCAACGTCCTGACTTTC. Protein product: CASSPGQGNGANVLTF.

The chain couples TRBV5-1 to TRBJ2-5; possibly TRBD1 for D (7 bases). CDR3 size: 14 residues. The ends were cut back, 2 bases at V and 2 bases at J, with 10 bases in the middle. Germline V lookup: CDR1 SGHRS, CDR2 YFSETQ. CDR3 sequence: CASSFAGQQETQYF. The CDR3 DNA reads as TGCGCCAGCAGCTTCGCGGGACAGCAAGAGACCCAGTACTTC.

The gene calls are TRBV19 and TRBJ2-1; 12 bases agree with TRBD2. In germline, CDR1 is LNHDA, CDR2 SQIVND (reference sequence). J lost 6 bases, V lost 3 bases, and 0 bases had no gene match. The CDR3 is 14 residues long. This chain's CDR3 is CASSMTSGSNEQFF. CDR3 nucleotide sequence: TGTGCCAGTAGTATGACTAGCGGGAGCAATGAGCAGTTCTTC.

The chain couples TRBV19 to TRBJ1-4, with unresolved D. Germline V gene sequence: CDR1 LNHDA, CDR2 SQIVND (reference sequence). V lost 5 bases to trimming and J lost 0 bases, with 7 bases between them. The CDR3 has 14 amino acids. CDR3 residues: CASSGTTTNEKLFF. CDR3 nucleotide sequence: TGTGCCAGTAGTGGTACTACAACTAATGAAAAACTGTTTTTT.

The CDR3 is CASSLQGSGEQYF. The CDR3 region has the DNA TGTGCCAGCAGTCTACAGGGAAGCGGCGAGCAGTACTTC. The J gene is TRBJ2-7, the V gene TRBV6-2 or TRBV6-3; D is possibly TRBD1 (6 bases). The V end was cut by 5 bases, the J end by 6 bases, with 14 bases between. Germline CDR1 and CDR2: MNHEY and SVGEGT. This CDR3 spans 13 amino acids.